The source of this T cell receptor beta chain is a study of early stage breast cancer tumors. Whole-study context: Of roughly 17 invasive breast tumors, more than nine were hormone receptor-positive, HER2-negative.

In germline, CDR1 is MDHEN, CDR2 SYDVKM. Trimming cost V 6 bases and J 5 bases; bases outside gene matches: 12. The CDR3 length is 15 residues. Method: immunoSEQ multiplex PCR; TCRdb's copy keeps in-frame clones and lacks some. The sample yields under 20,000 clones, around 83% seen once. The TCR comes from a person between 65 and 80 years old with breast cancer. The sequencing sample was made of blood. The rearrangement links TRBV28 to TRBJ2-7; the match to TRBD2 covers 8 bases. CDR3 sequence: CASSESAGVRNEQYF. The CDR3 DNA reads TGTGCCAGCAGCGAGTCAGCGGGGGTGCGAAACGAGCAGTACTTC.